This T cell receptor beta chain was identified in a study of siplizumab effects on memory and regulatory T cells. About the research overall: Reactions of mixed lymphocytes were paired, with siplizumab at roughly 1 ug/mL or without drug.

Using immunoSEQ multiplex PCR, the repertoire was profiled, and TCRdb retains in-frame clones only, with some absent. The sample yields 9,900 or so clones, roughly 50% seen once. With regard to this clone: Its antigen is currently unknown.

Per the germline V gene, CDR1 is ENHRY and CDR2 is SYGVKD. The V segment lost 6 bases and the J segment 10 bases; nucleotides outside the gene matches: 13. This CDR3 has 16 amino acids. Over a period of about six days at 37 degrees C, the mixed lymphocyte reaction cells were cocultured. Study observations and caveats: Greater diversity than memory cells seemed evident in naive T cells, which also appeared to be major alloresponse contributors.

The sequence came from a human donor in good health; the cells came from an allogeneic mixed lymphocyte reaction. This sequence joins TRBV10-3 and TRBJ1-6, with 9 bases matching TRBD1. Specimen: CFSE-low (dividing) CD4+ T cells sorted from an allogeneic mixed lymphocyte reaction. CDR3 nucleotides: TGTGCCATCAGCGGACAGGGGCCTACAGGACGATCACCCCTCCACTTT. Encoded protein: CAISGQGPTGRSPLHF.